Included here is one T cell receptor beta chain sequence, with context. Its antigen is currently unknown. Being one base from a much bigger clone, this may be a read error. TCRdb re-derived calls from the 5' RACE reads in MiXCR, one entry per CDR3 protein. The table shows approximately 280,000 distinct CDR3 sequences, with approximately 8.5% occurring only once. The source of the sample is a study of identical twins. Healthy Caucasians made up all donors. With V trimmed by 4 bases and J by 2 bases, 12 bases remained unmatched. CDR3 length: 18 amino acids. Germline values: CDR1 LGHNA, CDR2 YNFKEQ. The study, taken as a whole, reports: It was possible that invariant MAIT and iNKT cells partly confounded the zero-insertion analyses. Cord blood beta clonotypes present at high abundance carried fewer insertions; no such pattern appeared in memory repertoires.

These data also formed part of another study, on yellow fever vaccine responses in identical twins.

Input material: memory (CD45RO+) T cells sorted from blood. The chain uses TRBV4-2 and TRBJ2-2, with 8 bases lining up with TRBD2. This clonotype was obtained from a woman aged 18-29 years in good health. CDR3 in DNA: TGTGCCAGCAGCCCCGGGGGCCGCGGGGGGCCAAACACCGGGGAGCTGTTTTTT. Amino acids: CASSPGGRGGPNTGELFF.